This T cell receptor beta chain came from a study of blood T cell repertoires in COVID-19. Study in general: T cells, B-cell-depleted T cells, or PBMCs supplied cDNA or gDNA.

The germline V gene has CDR1 KGHDR and CDR2 SFDVKD. The CDR3 consists of 14 residues. Losses at the gene ends were 8 bases for V and 3 bases for J; bases not matched to a gene: 4. This clone was counted once. Method: immunoSEQ multiplex PCR; TCRdb's copy keeps in-frame clones and lacks some. The sample consists of over 400,000 clones, approximately 91% of them appearing once. The sequenced material came from peripheral blood. The chain employs TRBV24-1 and TRBJ2-5, with 11 bases fitting TRBD1. The source is a woman in her forties or fifties with COVID-19, enrolled during active disease. CDR3 nucleotide sequence: TGTGCCACCATGCAGGGACAGGGGGAAGAGACCCAGTACTTC. Protein: CATMQGQGEETQYF.